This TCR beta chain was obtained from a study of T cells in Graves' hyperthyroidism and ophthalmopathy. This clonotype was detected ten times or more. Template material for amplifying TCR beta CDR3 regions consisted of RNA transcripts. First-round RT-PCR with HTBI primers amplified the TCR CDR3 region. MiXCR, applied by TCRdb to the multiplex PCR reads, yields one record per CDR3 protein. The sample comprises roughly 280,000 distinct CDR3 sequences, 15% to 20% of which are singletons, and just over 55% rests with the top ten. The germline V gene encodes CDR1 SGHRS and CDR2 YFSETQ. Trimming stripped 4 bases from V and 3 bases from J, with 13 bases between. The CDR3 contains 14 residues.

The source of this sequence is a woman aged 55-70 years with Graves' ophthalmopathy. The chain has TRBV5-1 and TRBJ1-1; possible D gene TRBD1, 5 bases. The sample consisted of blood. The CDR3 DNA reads TGCGCCAGCAGCATGGGGGGTGGGGACACTGAAGCTTTCTTT. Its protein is CASSMGGGDTEAFF.